One and the same sample provided the 27 T cell receptor beta chains below, sequenced in a study of blood T cell repertoires in COVID-19. Here immunoSEQ multiplex PCR was the method, and the copy in TCRdb shows in-frame clones only, minus some. Of tens of thousands of clones in the sample, 82% were seen once. The source material was peripheral blood. These receptors all stem from a man in his sixties with acute or convalescent COVID-19.

V is TRBV12-3 or TRBV12-4 and J is TRBJ1-1; D possibly corresponds to TRBD1 (5 bases). V shed 6 bases and J shed 7 bases, with 12 bases lying between them. The CDR3 length is 12 residues. The CDR3, as DNA: TGTGCCAGCAGGGGAGGGGTAGGTGAAGCTTTCTTT. Amino acids: CASRGGVGEAFF.

This rearrangement joins TRBV19 to TRBJ1-5; 7 nucleotides match TRBD1. This CDR3 region has 16 residues. Per germline, CDR1 LNHDA and CDR2 SQIVND (reference sequence). The V segment lost 3 bases and the J segment 3 bases; nucleotides outside the gene matches: 8. The CDR3: CASSMEAGGINQPQHF. For the CDR3, the DNA is TGTGCCAGTAGTATGGAGGCAGGGGGGATCAATCAGCCCCAGCATTTT.

This chain's CDR3 is CASPQGQGAHSGANVLTF. The CDR3 DNA reads as TGTGCCAGCCCACAGGGACAGGGGGCGCATTCTGGGGCCAACGTCCTGACTTTC. This sequence joins TRBV7-9 and TRBJ2-6, with 12 bases that match TRBD1. The CDR3 consists of 18 residues. CDR1 is SEHNR, CDR2 FQNEAQ, per germline (reference sequence). V lost 8 bases to trimming and J lost 1 base; unmatched junction nucleotides: 9.

This clone was recorded only once. The rearrangement uses TRBV11-1 and TRBJ1-4, with TRBD1 matching over 7 bases. The CDR3 has 15 amino acids. Trimming cost V 5 bases and J 8 bases; bases outside gene matches: 11. The germline gives CDR1 SGHAT, CDR2 FQDESV (reference sequence). In DNA form, the CDR3 reads TGTGCCAGCAGCGCAGTGACAGGGAATGTCGAAAAACTGTTTTTT. Amino acids: CASSAVTGNVEKLFF. Drawing the rest from reference TRBV11-1 and TRBJ1-4, the complete variable domain is EAEVAQSPRYKITEKSQAVAFWCDPISGHATLYWYRQILGQGPELLVQFQDESVVDDSQLPKDRFSAERLKGVDSTLKIQPAELGDSAMYLCASSAVTGNVEKLFFGSGTQLSVL.

The CDR3 is CASSSIGTGGYGYTF. CDR3 sequence (DNA): TGTGCCAGCAGCTCCATCGGGACAGGGGGCTATGGCTACACCTTC. The V call is TRBV7-2, the J call TRBJ1-2; 11 positions match TRBD1. The CDR3 is 15 residues long. Unmatched junction bases numbered 5, after V lost 4 bases and J lost 4 bases. In germline, CDR1 is SGHTA, CDR2 FQGNSA.

The gene calls are TRBV21-1 and TRBJ2-7; the table gives TRBD1 as D, unverified against the DNA. TRBV21-1 is shown as a pseudogene. The CDR3 has 14 amino acids. CDR3 sequence: CASNFDRGRYEQYF. CDR3 nucleotide sequence: TGTGCCAGCAACTTCGACAGGGGGCGTTACGAGCAGTACTTC.

This clone was picked up one time. The rearrangement joins TRBV28 to TRBJ1-5; 11 bases are a match to TRBD1. CDR1 is MDHEN and CDR2 is SYDVKM in the germline V gene. Trimming cost V 7 bases and J 5 bases; bases outside gene matches: 7. The CDR3 spans 15 residues. This chain's CDR3 is CASIRGTGGYQPQHF. Here the CDR3 DNA reads TGTGCCAGCATTCGGGGGACAGGGGGATATCAGCCCCAGCATTTT.

This chain connects TRBV10-2 to TRBJ2-3; 8 positions agree with TRBD2. Germline assignment: CDR1 WSHSY and CDR2 SAAADI. There are 15 residues in the CDR3. J gave up 4 bases and V 6 bases, and 9 bases lay outside the gene matches. CDR3 sequence reads: CASRLTSGGADTQYF. The CDR3 nucleotides are TGCGCCAGCAGACTAACTAGCGGTGGGGCAGATACGCAGTATTTT.

This sequence joins TRBV10-3 and TRBJ2-3; 12 nucleotides align to TRBD2. This CDR3 region has 17 residues. Trimming took 4 bases from V and 2 from J; bases not matched to a gene: 7. Germline V CDR1 and CDR2: ENHRY, SYGVKD. CDR3 residues: CAISGVGLAGSTDTQYF. CDR3 nucleotides: TGTGCCATCAGTGGGGTTGGACTAGCGGGGTCCACAGATACGCAGTATTTT.

This clone was observed a few times. The chain links TRBV4-2 to TRBJ2-5, with a possible D match to TRBD2 (5 bases). The CDR3 consists of 17 residues. Trimming removed 0 bases at V and 2 bases at J, with 16 bases between. From germline, CDR1 is LGHNA and CDR2 YNFKEQ. The CDR3 protein is CASSQEFGETRQETQYF. The DNA for the CDR3 is TGTGCCAGCAGCCAAGAATTTGGGGAGACGCGACAAGAGACCCAGTACTTC.

V usage is TRBV6-5 and J usage is TRBJ2-1; 10 nucleotides line up with TRBD2. Germline loops: CDR1 MNHEY, CDR2 SVGAGI. The J segment lost 3 bases and the V segment lost 4 bases, leaving 3 bases of the junction unmatched. The CDR3 is 15 residues long. The CDR3 DNA reads as TGTGCCAGCAGTTTCGTAGCGGGGGGCTACAATGAGCAGTTCTTC. It specifies CASSFVAGGYNEQFF.

DNA of the CDR3: TGCGCCAGCAGCCAAGGAGGAATCCCGCGCCCTGAAGCTTTCTTT. Translation gives CASSQGGIPRPEAFF. The genes are TRBV4-1 and TRBJ1-1; no clear D gene. This CDR3 is 15 amino acids long. V was cut by 1 base and J by 6 bases, with 15 bases left in between. The germline gives CDR1 MGHRA, CDR2 YSYEKL.

J is TRBJ1-1 and V is TRBV14; D may be TRBD1 (6 bases). The CDR3 contains 13 residues. Per the germline V gene, CDR1 is SGHDN and CDR2 is FVKESK. V lost 6 bases and J 11 bases, leaving 19 bases between the germline ends. Written as DNA, the CDR3 is TGTGCCAGCAGGCGCGACAGGTCCGGTATCGCTTTCTTT. Its protein is CASRRDRSGIAFF.

This sequence joins TRBV5-1 and TRBJ1-2; D is ambiguous. V lost 0 bases and J lost 1, with 4 bases in between. This CDR3 comprises 13 residues. Germline loops: CDR1 SGHRS, CDR2 YFSETQ. The CDR3 reads CASSLDINYGYTF. In DNA form, the CDR3 reads TGCGCCAGCAGCTTGGACATTAACTATGGCTACACCTTC.

The gene calls are TRBV2 and TRBJ2-5; D not resolved. V dropped 2 bases and J dropped 2 bases, with 3 bases sitting between them. This CDR3 has 12 amino acids. CDR1 and CDR2 (germline): SNHLY, FYNNEI. CDR3 loop: CASSEQQETQYF. The CDR3 region has the DNA TGTGCCAGCAGTGAACAGCAAGAGACCCAGTACTTC.

The chain carries TRBV5-1 and TRBJ1-2; D gene unclear. This CDR3 spans 15 amino acids. Trimming shortened V by 4 bases and J by 0 bases, and 13 bases separated the two germline ends. Germline V gives CDR1 SGHRS, CDR2 YFSETQ. The CDR3 loop reads CASSPVGLPNYGYTF. CDR3 bases: TGCGCCAGCAGCCCGGTCGGACTTCCTAACTATGGCTACACCTTC.

This chain links TRBV4-2 with TRBJ1-1; D is uncertain. Germline V gives CDR1 LGHNA, CDR2 YNFKEQ. V gave up 1 base and J gave up 1 base, with 10 bases separating them. The CDR3 runs to 15 residues. CDR3 protein: CASSQGRVQNTEAFF. CDR3 nucleotide sequence: TGTGCCAGCAGCCAAGGCCGGGTCCAGAACACTGAAGCTTTCTTT.

V gene TRBV12-3 or TRBV12-4 combines with J gene TRBJ2-1; 7 bases align to TRBD1. Trimming removed 9 bases from V and 0 bases from J; junction bases left unmatched: 2. The CDR3 spans 13 residues. The CDR3 coding sequence is TGTGCCAGTCGGGACAGCTCCTACAATGAGCAGTTCTTC. It encodes CASRDSSYNEQFF.

The V and J genes are TRBV5-1 and TRBJ2-3; unclear D gene. The CDR3 is made up of 13 amino acids. With 3 bases removed from V and 1 base from J, the gap between germline ends came to 6 bases. Germline V gives CDR1 SGHRS, CDR2 YFSETQ. The CDR3 loop is CASSYTGTDTQYF. For the CDR3, the DNA is TGCGCCAGCAGCTATACAGGCACAGATACGCAGTATTTT. Combining the CDR3 with reference TRBV5-1 and TRBJ2-3 gives the whole variable domain KAGVTQTPRYLIKTRGQQVTLSCSPISGHRSVSWYQQTPGQGLQFLFEYFSETQRNKGNFPGRFSGRQFSNSRSEMNVSTLELGDSALYLCASSYTGTDTQYFGPGTRLTVL.

This clone occurred once. This chain links TRBV27 with TRBJ1-1; unclear D gene. The CDR3 sequence is 12 residues long. V gave up 8 bases and J gave up 3 bases, with 10 bases separating them. Germline V gene data show CDR1 as MNHEY and CDR2 as SMNVEV (reference sequence). As DNA, the CDR3 is TGTGCCAGCCGCGACATGGACACTGAAGCTTTCTTT. Protein product: CASRDMDTEAFF.

This clone was recorded a few times. The chain employs TRBV11-2 and TRBJ1-2; unclear D gene. Germline V gene lookup returns CDR1 SGHAT and CDR2 FQNNGV. V gave up 1 base and J gave up 1 base, with 7 bases separating them. The CDR3 runs 14 residues. CDR3 amino acids: CASSLVSFNYGYTF. CDR3 nucleotide sequence: TGTGCCAGCAGCTTAGTCAGTTTTAACTATGGCTACACCTTC.

J is TRBJ2-3 and V is TRBV30; TRBD2 might be the D (5 bases). In germline, CDR1 is GTSNPN, CDR2 SVGIG (reference sequence). CDR3 length equals 15 residues. Trimming took off 6 bases at V and 1 base at J, with 17 bases between the two ends. DNA of the CDR3: TGTGCCTGTCCCTCGAGAGGGAGCGGCACAGATACGCAGTATTTT. It yields the protein CACPSRGSGTDTQYF.

The V and J genes are TRBV2 and TRBJ1-2; TRBD1 matches at 7 bases. CDR1 is SNHLY and CDR2 is FYNNEI in the germline V gene. J was trimmed by 6 bases and V by 6 bases; bases with no gene match: 7. The CDR3 loop spans 13 amino acids. CDR3 coding DNA: TGTGCCAGCAGACGACAGGGTGCGGATGGCTACACCTTC. Translating gives CASRRQGADGYTF.

CDR3 residues: CASSLTAGNNEQFF. The CDR3, as DNA: TGTGCCAGCAGCTTAACAGCGGGGAACAATGAGCAGTTCTTC. The V call is TRBV7-3, the J call TRBJ2-1; TRBD2 agrees at 7 bases. Germline trimming cut 0 bases from V and 5 bases from J; bases unmatched to any gene: 1. Per the germline V gene, CDR1 is SGHTA and CDR2 is FQGTGA. This CDR3 contains 14 residues.

The gene calls are TRBV28 and TRBJ2-1; D is perhaps TRBD2 (7 bases). This CDR3 spans 17 amino acids. CDR1 is MDHEN, CDR2 SYDVKM, per germline. V lost 4 bases to trimming and J lost 8 bases, with 24 bases between them. CDR3 residues: CASSSYPWGGLDDEQFF. In nucleotides, the CDR3 is TGTGCCAGCAGTTCCTACCCCTGGGGGGGGCTCGATGATGAGCAGTTCTTC.

This clone was counted once. The CDR3: CASSYSMRVDNSPLHF. CDR3 nucleotides: TGTGCCAGCAGTTACTCGATGAGGGTCGATAATTCACCCCTCCACTTT. The genes are TRBV6-6 and TRBJ1-6, with no clear D. The CDR3 consists of 16 residues. Germline V gene data show CDR1 as MNHNY and CDR2 as SVGAGI (reference sequence). V gave up 0 bases and J gave up 5 bases, with 11 bases separating them.

The gene calls are TRBV7-2 and TRBJ2-1; D might be TRBD2 (6 bases). This CDR3 comprises 15 residues. Germline V gene sequence: CDR1 SGHTA, CDR2 FQGNSA. Between the trimmed V and J ends, which lost 6 bases and 6 bases, there was a span of 18 bases. The CDR3 is CASSLSTDGGNEQFF. For the CDR3, the DNA is TGTGCCAGCAGTCTCAGTACGGACGGGGGCAATGAGCAGTTCTTC.